One sample yielded the 19 T cell receptor beta chains listed below, sequenced in a study of blood T cell repertoires in COVID-19. The repertoire was sequenced with immunoSEQ multiplex PCR; TCRdb's copy has only in-frame clones and lacks some. The sample lists around 180,000 clones; 80% to 90% were seen once. Sequencing was done on a sample of peripheral blood. Source of these receptors: a man aged 55 to 70 with acute or convalescent COVID-19.

The rearrangement joins TRBV5-1 to TRBJ1-1; the D is unclear. Trimming took 2 bases from V and 1 from J, leaving 9 bases between them. Germline V gene sequence: CDR1 SGHRS, CDR2 YFSETQ. The CDR3 is 14 residues long. DNA of the CDR3: TGCGCCAGCAGCTTAGCGGGAAGGAACACTGAAGCTTTCTTT. Its translation: CASSLAGRNTEAFF.

The chain has TRBV7-8 and TRBJ2-7; 8 bases match TRBD1. This CDR3 has 17 amino acids. Germline lookup yields CDR1 SGHVS and CDR2 FQNEAQ. J lost 2 bases, V lost 1 base, and 10 bases had no gene match. The chain's CDR3 is CASSLGFGRTGPYEQYF. The DNA of the CDR3 is TGTGCCAGCAGCTTAGGATTCGGAAGGACAGGGCCCTACGAGCAGTACTTC.

The gene calls are TRBV7-9 and TRBJ2-1, with TRBD2 identical over 7 bases. V dropped 5 bases and J dropped 15; count of bases not matched to a gene: 16. CDR1 is SEHNR, CDR2 FQNEAQ, per germline (reference sequence). CDR3 length: 14 amino acids. The CDR3 is CASSPRTSAHGGFF. CDR3 bases: TGTGCCAGCAGCCCCCGCACTAGCGCCCACGGGGGGTTCTTC.

V and J are TRBV9 and TRBJ2-1, with 7 bases identical to TRBD1. The CDR3 sequence is 15 residues long. Losses at the gene ends were 3 bases for V and 2 bases for J; bases not matched to a gene: 5. Looked up from germline, CDR1 is SGDLS and CDR2 is YYNGEE. This CDR3 reads CASSERTGPYNEQFF. The CDR3 DNA follows: TGTGCCAGCAGCGAACGGACAGGCCCCTACAATGAGCAGTTCTTC.

The chain is built from TRBV4-2 and TRBJ2-7; 7 positions agree with TRBD1. The J segment lost 2 bases and the V segment lost 3 bases, leaving 7 bases of the junction unmatched. The CDR3 loop spans 15 amino acids. The germline V gene encodes CDR1 LGHNA and CDR2 YNFKEQ. The CDR3 loop reads CASSQGDSQPYEQYF. CDR3 bases: TGTGCCAGCAGCCAGGGGGACAGTCAACCCTACGAGCAGTACTTC.

The J gene is TRBJ2-5, the V gene TRBV9, with D possibly matching TRBD1 (5 bases). Trimming stripped 0 bases from V and 4 bases from J, with 13 bases between. This CDR3 has 15 residues. Germline CDR1 and CDR2: SGDLS and YYNGEE. The CDR3 loop is CASSVVGQGGETQYF. As DNA, the CDR3 is TGTGCCAGCAGCGTAGTTGGTCAGGGCGGAGAGACCCAGTACTTC.

The gene calls are TRBV18 and TRBJ1-6; D possibly corresponds to TRBD1 (6 bases). V was pared by 2 bases and J by 0 bases, with 14 bases between. Germline V gene lookup returns CDR1 KGHSH and CDR2 LQKENI. This CDR3 has 18 residues. For the CDR3, the DNA is TGTGCCAGCTCACCAACGCCCCAGGGGAGCTCCTATAATTCACCCCTCCACTTT. Its protein is CASSPTPQGSSYNSPLHF.

This clone was seen a few times. The chain uses TRBV27 and TRBJ2-1, with 9 nucleotides matching TRBD2. The CDR3 runs 15 residues. The germline V gene has CDR1 MNHEY and CDR2 SMNVEV (reference sequence). V trimming: 6 bases; J trimming: 4 bases; junction bases outside the gene matches: 7. CDR3 protein: CASSRTSALYNEQFF. DNA for the CDR3: TGTGCCAGCAGCCGGACTAGCGCATTATACAATGAGCAGTTCTTC.

V is TRBV18 and J is TRBJ2-2, with D tentatively TRBD2 (5 bases). The CDR3 contains 16 residues. Trimming took off 3 bases at V and 1 base at J, with 12 bases between the two ends. Germline V gene sequence: CDR1 KGHSH, CDR2 LQKENI. The CDR3: CASSPRAILNTGELFF. The CDR3 coding sequence is TGTGCCAGCTCACCGCGGGCCATACTGAACACCGGGGAGCTGTTTTTT.

The V gene is TRBV27, the J gene TRBJ2-1; 9 bases align to TRBD2. V shed 5 bases and J 2 bases; nucleotides not matched to a gene: 10. The CDR3 length is 17 residues. Germline V gives CDR1 MNHEY, CDR2 SMNVEV (reference sequence). The CDR3 sequence is CASSQRTGTSTYNEQFF. The CDR3 region has the DNA TGTGCCAGCAGTCAACGGACCGGGACTAGCACCTACAATGAGCAGTTCTTC.

V and J are TRBV10-1 and TRBJ2-2, with TRBD2 matching over 9 bases. V shed 9 bases and J 0 bases; nucleotides not matched to a gene: 5. This CDR3 comprises 15 residues. The germline V gene encodes CDR1 WNHNN and CDR2 SYGVQD (reference sequence). The CDR3 region is CARGGGVPNTGELFF. The CDR3 coding sequence is TGCGCCAGGGGCGGGGGGGTCCCGAACACCGGGGAGCTGTTTTTT.

In this sample, this clone turned up once. The rearrangement links TRBV9 to TRBJ1-5; 7 bases are shared with TRBD1. V lost 4 bases and J lost 5; bases outside the gene matches: 6. Germline-derived CDR1 and CDR2 are SGDLS and YYNGEE. The CDR3 loop spans 14 amino acids. Here the CDR3 reads CASSPRDSHQPQHF. As DNA, the CDR3 is TGTGCCAGCAGCCCAAGGGACAGTCATCAGCCCCAGCATTTT. The whole variable domain, filled in from reference TRBV9 and TRBJ1-5, reads DSGVTQTPKHLITATGQRVTLRCSPRSGDLSVYWYQQSLDQGLQFLIQYYNGEERAKGNILERFSAQQFPDLHSELNLSSLELGDSALYFCASSPRDSHQPQHFGDGTRLSIL.

The V call is TRBV10-3, the J call TRBJ2-7; 11 nucleotides agree with TRBD1. CDR1 is ENHRY, CDR2 SYGVKD, per germline. This CDR3 region has 14 residues. Trimming took 7 bases from V and 2 from J; bases not matched to a gene: 4. The CDR3 loop is CAIMPGQGAYEQYF. CDR3 nucleotides: TGTGCCATCATGCCGGGACAGGGGGCCTACGAGCAGTACTTC.

This clone was seen only a few times. The rearrangement joins TRBV5-1 to TRBJ2-7; perhaps TRBD1 as D (5 bases). The CDR3 is 13 amino acids. Germline CDR1 SGHRS, CDR2 YFSETQ. Trimming took 3 bases from V and 6 from J, leaving 13 bases between them. This CDR3 is CASSYTGNGEQYF. In DNA, the CDR3 is TGCGCCAGCAGCTACACAGGTAACGGCGAGCAGTACTTC. Full variable domain (remainder filled in from reference TRBV5-1 and TRBJ2-7): KAGVTQTPRYLIKTRGQQVTLSCSPISGHRSVSWYQQTPGQGLQFLFEYFSETQRNKGNFPGRFSGRQFSNSRSEMNVSTLELGDSALYLCASSYTGNGEQYFGPGTRLTVT.

The genes are TRBV5-6 and TRBJ2-7; TRBD2 matches 7 bases. V dropped 4 bases and J dropped 5; count of bases not matched to a gene: 12. The CDR3 totals 15 residues. CDR1 SGHDT and CDR2 YYEEEE come from the germline V gene. The chain's CDR3 is CASSRRDYRLHEQYF. As DNA, the CDR3 is TGTGCCAGCAGCCGCCGGGACTACCGCCTACACGAGCAGTACTTC.

The chain employs TRBV6-1 and TRBJ2-3; TRBD1 is a possible D gene (6 bases). Germline V lookup: CDR1 MNHNS, CDR2 SASEGT. The CDR3 is made up of 15 amino acids. The germline V and J ends were trimmed by 3 bases and 0 bases, with 10 bases remaining between them. The DNA of the CDR3 is TGTGCCAGCAGTGACGGACAGACAAGCACAGATACGCAGTATTTT. Its translation is CASSDGQTSTDTQYF.

The chain recombines TRBV9 with TRBJ2-1, with 15 bases matching TRBD2. This CDR3 region has 20 residues. V shed 2 bases, J shed 0 bases, and the junction held 9 bases outside the gene matches. Germline-derived CDR1 and CDR2 are SGDLS and YYNGEE. The CDR3 DNA is TGTGCCAGCAGCGTGACGACCGGGACTAGCGGGAGGAGCTCCTACAATGAGCAGTTCTTC. Translated, it gives CASSVTTGTSGRSSYNEQFF.

The gene calls are TRBV27 and TRBJ1-2, with D maybe TRBD1 (5 bases). V lost 6 bases and J lost 6, with 14 bases in between. The CDR3 spans 13 residues. Germline values: CDR1 MNHEY, CDR2 SMNVEV (reference sequence). Here the CDR3 reads CASRVSGLDGYTF. The CDR3 DNA is TGTGCCAGCAGAGTTTCAGGGCTCGATGGCTACACCTTC.

The chain uses TRBV20-1 and TRBJ2-5; tentative D call: TRBD1 (6 bases). In germline, CDR1 is DFQATT, CDR2 SNEGSKA (reference sequence). Trimming shortened V by 3 bases and J by 5 bases, and 10 bases separated the two germline ends. This CDR3 is 12 amino acids long. CDR3: CSASPGEETQYF. CDR3 coding DNA: TGCAGTGCTAGTCCAGGGGAGGAGACCCAGTACTTC.